One T cell receptor (beta chain) is described in this entry. Because the CDR3's place on the DNA is in doubt, the DNA is left out and the CDR3 is given as listed by TCRdb. This entry is derived from a study of CD8+CD57+ T cells in acquired aplastic anemia. An expansion of CD8+CD57+ cells by flow cytometry had been shown in patients chosen for sequencing. The CDR3 is 12 amino acids long, termini counted. Germline loops: CDR1 SNHLY, CDR2 FYNNEI. Template material for TCR beta VDJ and CDR3 profiling consisted of genomic DNA. TCRdb passed the reads through MiXCR, listing each CDR3 protein once. The sample includes approximately 250,000 distinct CDR3 sequences, 82% seen only once; the top ten take about two fifths.

Sample: sorted CD4+, CD8+, or CD8+CD57+ T cells (not recorded which) from PBMCs. The origin of this receptor is a human donor with aplastic anemia. The chain recombines TRBV2 with TRBJ2-3; the table's TRBD1 call for D was not verified on the DNA. The CDR3 region is CASSVGCGTSYF.